Below, 21 T cell receptor beta chains from the same sample are listed, as sequenced in a study of cytomegalovirus exposure and HLA in healthy donors (dated by TCRdb to the late 2010s). Library preparation was by the immunoSEQ multiplex PCR assay. The multiplex PCR relied on a mix of 60 forward primers for TCR Vbeta segments and 13 reverse primers for TCR Jbeta segments. TCRdb took this table from immuneACCESS and kept in-frame rearrangements with V and J called. Such tables lack part of the clones; where checked against another copy, unresolved V genes explain under half of the gap, and the rest is unexplained. Within this sample are 95,000 to 150,000 clones, with 10% of them counted one time only. The ten largest clones add up to about 4.7% of the sample. The material sequenced was PBMCs. All receptors come from a woman in her late teens or twenties in good health and CMV-seropositive.

The chain carries TRBV10-3 and TRBJ2-5, with 10 bases aligning to TRBD2. The CDR3 contains 16 residues. The J segment lost 2 bases and the V segment lost 6 bases, leaving 9 bases of the junction unmatched. CDR1 ENHRY and CDR2 SYGVKD come from the germline V gene. The CDR3 DNA reads TGTGCCATCAGGAGATCTAGCGGGAGTACTCAAGAGACCCAGTACTTC. It is translated as CAIRRSSGSTQETQYF.

Concerning this clone: This sample includes further DNA sequences coding for the same CDR3. The rearrangement joins TRBV28 to TRBJ1-4; D remains unclear. The CDR3 runs to 14 residues. V was clipped by 7 bases and J by 4 bases, with 13 bases between them. Germline V gene sequence: CDR1 MDHEN, CDR2 SYDVKM. In nucleotides, the CDR3 is TGTGCCAGCATAGCGGCAGGCAGTAATGAAAAACTGTTTTTT. This translates into CASIAAGSNEKLFF.

This clone was observed a few times. This chain uses TRBV27 with TRBJ1-2; a possible D gene is TRBD1 (5 bases). Trimming removed 8 bases from V and 10 bases from J, with 14 bases in between. The germline V gene has CDR1 MNHEY and CDR2 SMNVEV (reference sequence). CDR3 length: 11 amino acids. The CDR3 DNA reads TGTGCCAGCGGGGGGGTCGGGGACTACACCTTC. Protein sequence: CASGGVGDYTF.

This clone was seen only once. The chain joins TRBV6-1 to TRBJ1-5; tentatively, D is TRBD1 (6 bases). V shed 6 bases and J shed 7 bases, with 19 bases lying between them. The CDR3 is 15 residues long. Germline CDR1 and CDR2: MNHNS and SASEGT. The CDR3 sequence is CASRAYREGRQPQHF. In DNA form, the CDR3 reads TGTGCCAGCAGAGCCTACAGGGAGGGAAGACAGCCCCAGCATTTT.

A few counts support this clone. The genes are TRBV6-1 and TRBJ1-2, with 7 positions matching TRBD1. The germline V gene encodes CDR1 MNHNS and CDR2 SASEGT. V shed 5 bases and J 8 bases; nucleotides not matched to a gene: 11. This CDR3 has 14 residues. The CDR3: CASSNTGTVGGYTF. For the CDR3, the DNA is TGTGCCAGCAGTAACACCGGGACAGTAGGCGGCTACACCTTC.

The chain couples TRBV9 to TRBJ2-3; 9 nucleotides align to TRBD2. V shed 4 bases and J 3 bases; nucleotides not matched to a gene: 6. The germline V gene has CDR1 SGDLS and CDR2 YYNGEE. This CDR3 spans 15 amino acids. The CDR3 reads CASSLRAGGTDTQYF. In DNA form, the CDR3 reads TGTGCCAGCAGCCTCAGAGCGGGGGGTACAGATACGCAGTATTTT.

The CDR3 loop reads CASSLTGSYNEQFF. CDR3 in DNA: TGTGCCAGCAGCTTGACAGGCTCCTACAATGAGCAGTTCTTC. The V call is TRBV13, the J call TRBJ2-1; possibly TRBD1 for D (6 bases). The ends were cut back, 3 bases at V and 0 bases at J, with 6 bases in the middle. The CDR3 totals 14 residues. Germline V gene sequence: CDR1 PRHDT, CDR2 FYEKMQ (reference sequence).

This chain joins TRBV6-1 and TRBJ1-2; 8 bases align to TRBD1. The CDR3 is made up of 16 amino acids. The J segment lost 4 bases and the V segment lost 3 bases, leaving 10 bases of the junction unmatched. Germline CDR1 and CDR2: MNHNS and SASEGT. The DNA for the CDR3 is TGTGCCAGCAGTGATCAGACAGGGGCGGCAGTCTATGGCTACACCTTC. Protein sequence: CASSDQTGAAVYGYTF.

This clone turned up a few times. The rearrangement joins TRBV2 to TRBJ1-2, with unresolved D. The CDR3 consists of 12 residues. The germline V gene encodes CDR1 SNHLY and CDR2 FYNNEI. V lost 5 bases, J lost 4 bases, and 8 bases lay in between. The CDR3 bases are TGTGCCAGCAGTCGCGGAACCTATGGCTACACCTTC. It specifies CASSRGTYGYTF.

The chain uses TRBV30 and TRBJ2-7; 8 bases match TRBD2. CDR1 GTSNPN and CDR2 SVGIG come from the germline V gene (reference sequence). This CDR3 region has 12 residues. The CDR3 loop reads CALAGSSYEQYF. CDR3 nucleotide sequence: TGTGCTTTAGCGGGGAGCTCCTACGAGCAGTACTTC.

This clone has just a few counts. The chain has TRBV28 and TRBJ1-2; 7 nucleotides match TRBD1. The CDR3 has 13 amino acids. Germline V gene lookup returns CDR1 MDHEN and CDR2 SYDVKM. V shed 6 bases and J 8 bases; nucleotides not matched to a gene: 9. CDR3 in amino acids: CASRLQGVNGYTF. CDR3 DNA sequence: TGTGCCAGCAGACTTCAGGGGGTGAACGGCTACACCTTC.

This clone was observed a few times. The V gene is TRBV6-1, the J gene TRBJ2-7; perhaps TRBD1 as D (6 bases). Germline-derived CDR1 and CDR2 are MNHNS and SASEGT. Trimming took off 6 bases at V and 0 bases at J, with 12 bases between the two ends. There are 14 residues in the CDR3. CDR3 protein: CASRPPQGSYEQYF. The CDR3 region has the DNA TGTGCCAGCAGACCCCCACAGGGCTCCTACGAGCAGTACTTC.

The table lists this clone with a few counts. V is TRBV6-5 and J is TRBJ2-7, with 9 bases matching TRBD2. V gave up 6 bases and J gave up 3 bases; unmatched junction bases: 9. Germline-derived CDR1 and CDR2 are MNHEY and SVGAGI. This CDR3 comprises 15 residues. The CDR3: CASSDSGSNHYEQYF. CDR3 nucleotides: TGTGCCAGCAGCGATAGCGGGAGCAACCACTACGAGCAGTACTTC.

The rearrangement links TRBV29-1 to TRBJ2-5, with D perhaps TRBD1 (6 bases). Trimming shortened V by 3 bases and J by 5 bases, and 10 bases separated the two germline ends. Germline-derived CDR1 and CDR2 are SQVTM and ANQGSEA. This CDR3 has 12 residues. In nucleotides, the CDR3 is TGCAGCGTTGATAGGGGGTTGGAGACCCAGTACTTC. Encoded protein: CSVDRGLETQYF. Drawing the rest from reference TRBV29-1 and TRBJ2-5, the complete variable domain is SAVISQKPSRDICQRGTSLTIQCQVDSQVTMMFWYRQQPGQSLTLIATANQGSEATYESGFVIDKFPISRPNLTFSTLTVSNMSPEDSSIYLCSVDRGLETQYFGPGTRLLVL.

The rearrangement uses TRBV2 and TRBJ2-5; TRBD2 might be the D (5 bases). Trimming cost V 5 bases and J 0 bases, with 10 bases left between them. Germline values: CDR1 SNHLY, CDR2 FYNNEI. The CDR3 extends over 14 amino acids. The CDR3 protein is CASSSLANQETQYF. DNA of the CDR3: TGTGCCAGCAGTTCCCTAGCTAACCAAGAGACCCAGTACTTC.

In this sample, this clone turned up a few times. This chain uses TRBV23-1 with TRBJ2-3, with a possible D match to TRBD2 (6 bases). TRBV23-1 is treated as an ORF (open reading frame) with a function not yet certain. The CDR3 spans 12 residues. V lost 11 bases, J lost 5 bases, and 14 bases lay in between. The CDR3 is CAPIGRGDTQYF. CDR3 in DNA: TGCGCCCCCATTGGGCGGGGAGATACGCAGTATTTT.

This clone was found a few times. The chain is built from TRBV19 and TRBJ2-2; a weak D match, TRBD2 (7 bases). The CDR3 spans 16 residues. The V gene's germline CDR1 is LNHDA and CDR2 SQIVND (reference sequence). With 6 bases removed from V and 1 base from J, the gap between germline ends came to 15 bases. This CDR3 reads CASRDRGGGNTGELFF. The CDR3 coding sequence is TGTGCCAGTAGGGATCGGGGAGGGGGGAACACCGGGGAGCTGTTTTTT.

Only a few counts were recorded for this clone. The chain's CDR3 is CASSLLRLAFELYNEQFF. For the CDR3, the DNA is TGTGCCAGCAGCTTATTGAGACTAGCCTTTGAACTATACAATGAGCAGTTCTTC. The chain couples TRBV7-2 to TRBJ2-1; 7 positions match TRBD2. The length of the CDR3 is 18 residues. Germline V gene data show CDR1 as SGHTA and CDR2 as FQGNSA. The V segment lost 2 bases and the J segment 4 bases; nucleotides outside the gene matches: 14.

The chain couples TRBV25-1 to TRBJ1-2; no reliable D call. The CDR3 contains 13 residues. CDR1 and CDR2 from the germline V gene are MGHDK and SYGVNS. Trimming removed 3 bases from V and 4 bases from J, with 9 bases in between. CDR3 DNA: TGTGCCAGCAGTGATGTGACGGGCTATGGCTACACCTTC. Translating it yields CASSDVTGYGYTF.

The sample holds a few counts of this clone. The V gene is TRBV6-5, the J gene TRBJ2-1; D unresolved. Trimming removed 2 bases from V and 7 bases from J, with 9 bases in between. CDR1 is MNHEY and CDR2 is SVGAGI in the germline V gene. The CDR3 contains 13 residues. CDR3 in amino acids: CASSYLPNNEQFF. The CDR3 bases are TGTGCCAGCAGTTACCTACCCAATAATGAGCAGTTCTTC.

V is TRBV7-9 and J is TRBJ2-1, with 7 bases that match TRBD2. From germline, CDR1 is SEHNR and CDR2 FQNEAQ (reference sequence). The CDR3 spans 13 residues. V lost 3 bases to trimming and J lost 8 bases; unmatched junction nucleotides: 4. This CDR3 reads CASSLRESYEQFF. The CDR3 DNA sequence: TGTGCCAGCAGCTTGCGGGAGTCCTATGAGCAGTTCTTC.